This T cell receptor beta chain was documented in a study of early T cells in non-severe SARS-CoV-2 infection. Study overall: Sequenced material consisted of bulk RNA (from unsorted whole blood), and chains were unpaired. Overall study findings and caveats: Reliance on VDJdb matching favored anti-spike CD8 responses; private and CD4 specificities were missed.

There are 13 residues in the CDR3. V gave up 8 bases and J gave up 5 bases, with 15 bases separating them. CDR1 and CDR2 (germline): SNHLY, FYNNEI. In this sample, this clonotype turned up many times. What it binds is unknown. Separate cDNA molecules each had unique molecular identifiers attached to them. TCRdb independently ran MiXCR on the 5' RACE reads; one entry per CDR3 protein. The sample lists around 27,000 distinct CDR3 sequences, roughly 2.8% seen once, with 0.55% to 0.9% in the top ten. The receptor was isolated from an adult who was a healthcare worker with PCR-confirmed SARS-CoV-2 infection or an uninfected control (not recorded which). The chain links TRBV2 to TRBJ1-1; no reliable D call. The specimen sequenced was whole blood. In DNA, the CDR3 is TGTGCCAGCGCCGCGGAATTGGGAACTGAAGCTTTCTTT. Its protein product is CASAAELGTEAFF.